This passage covers 26 T cell receptor beta chains from one sample sequenced in a study of T cell responses to AZD1222 COVID-19 vaccine. The method was immunoSEQ multiplex PCR; TCRdb's version includes in-frame clones alone and lacks a portion of them. The sample includes about 82,000 clones, 70% to 90% seen only once; the top ten take 9.5% to 13%. The sample consisted of peripheral blood, taken 28 days after the second AZD1222 dose. The receptors were gathered from an adult who received the AZD1222 COVID-19 vaccine.

The V and J genes are TRBV10-1 and TRBJ2-7; unclear D gene. Germline values: CDR1 WNHNN, CDR2 SYGVQD (reference sequence). The CDR3 is made up of 10 amino acids. Trimming stripped 8 bases from V and 2 bases from J, with 4 bases between. The CDR3 DNA follows: TGCGCCAGCGTGACCTACGAGCAGTACTTC. Encoded protein: CASVTYEQYF.

The chain joins TRBV2 to TRBJ1-2, with 12 bases that match TRBD1. The CDR3 has 18 amino acids. The germline V gene encodes CDR1 SNHLY and CDR2 FYNNEI. Trimming removed 6 bases from V and 4 bases from J; junction bases left unmatched: 15. Here the CDR3 reads CASSPLPGTGGVAYGYTF. CDR3 bases: TGTGCCAGCAGCCCCCTACCCGGGACAGGGGGCGTAGCCTATGGCTACACCTTC.

This chain connects TRBV7-6 to TRBJ2-1; maybe TRBD2 (6 bases). Germline V gene sequence: CDR1 SGHVS, CDR2 FNYEAQ. V shed 5 bases and J shed 0 bases, with 11 bases lying between them. The CDR3 is 15 amino acids. For the CDR3, the DNA is TGTGCCAGCAGCGCGGGACTGACCTCCTACAATGAGCAGTTCTTC. As protein: CASSAGLTSYNEQFF.

This clone was picked up one time. The genes are TRBV6-5 and TRBJ2-7; 9 bases align to TRBD2. Trimming took 8 bases from V and 10 from J; bases not matched to a gene: 12. The CDR3 loop spans 13 amino acids. Germline loops: CDR1 MNHEY, CDR2 SVGAGI. CDR3 sequence: CASAPGTSFGQYF. The CDR3, as DNA: TGTGCCAGCGCGCCGGGGACTAGCTTCGGTCAGTACTTC.

The V call is TRBV5-1, the J call TRBJ1-3; D remains ambiguous. The CDR3 extends over 12 amino acids. Germline V gene sequence: CDR1 SGHRS, CDR2 YFSETQ. V was pared by 2 bases and J by 2 bases, with 2 bases between. The CDR3: CASSFPGNTIYF. The DNA of the CDR3 is TGCGCCAGCAGCTTTCCTGGAAACACCATATATTTT.

This rearrangement joins TRBV6-5 to TRBJ1-6; possible D gene TRBD1, 5 bases. V was cut by 5 bases and J by 5 bases, with 13 bases left in between. Germline lookup yields CDR1 MNHEY and CDR2 SVGAGI. The CDR3 runs 15 residues. The CDR3 region is CASSPGTENNSPLHF. The CDR3 region has the DNA TGTGCCAGCAGTCCCGGGACTGAGAATAATTCACCCCTCCACTTT.

The chain employs TRBV7-8 and TRBJ1-1, with unresolved D. The germline CDR1 and CDR2 sequences are SGHVS and FQNEAQ. The CDR3 runs to 15 residues. The ends were cut back, 5 bases at V and 2 bases at J, with 15 bases in the middle. In DNA, the CDR3 is TGTGCCAGCAGCCCTATTGCGGGATTAAACACTGAAGCTTTCTTT. Its translation is CASSPIAGLNTEAFF. The variable domain in full, completed from reference TRBV7-8 and TRBJ1-1, reads GAGVSQSPRYKVAKRGQDVALRCDPISGHVSLFWYQQALGQGPEFLTYFQNEAQLDKSGLPSDRFFAERPEGSVSTLKIQRTQQEDSAVYLCASSPIAGLNTEAFFGQGTRLTVV.

CDR3 in amino acids: CATSPGAPLFNEQFF. CDR3 sequence (DNA): TGTGCCACCAGTCCGGGAGCACCGCTTTTCAATGAGCAGTTCTTC. The chain carries TRBV24-1 and TRBJ2-1, with TRBD2 as a possible D gene (6 bases). V was cut by 6 bases and J by 6 bases, with 17 bases left in between. This CDR3 has 15 amino acids. Germline assignment: CDR1 KGHDR and CDR2 SFDVKD.

V usage is TRBV10-3 and J usage is TRBJ1-2, with D hard to call. This CDR3 has 14 amino acids. CDR1 is ENHRY, CDR2 SYGVKD, per germline. V was trimmed by 8 bases and J by 0 bases, leaving 13 bases between them. The CDR3 DNA reads TGTGCCATCCGGGGAGGGTTAGCTAACTATGGCTACACCTTC. It specifies CAIRGGLANYGYTF.

The genes are TRBV18 and TRBJ1-4; the D gene is possibly TRBD1 (5 bases). Germline lookup yields CDR1 KGHSH and CDR2 LQKENI. Trimming left V 0 bases short and J 8 bases short, with 10 bases between. CDR3 size: 14 residues. CDR3 residues: CASSPPTGREKLFF. The CDR3 coding sequence is TGTGCCAGCTCACCACCGACGGGGCGGGAAAAACTGTTTTTT.

This rearrangement joins TRBV2 to TRBJ2-2; no clear D gene. The CDR3 length is 12 residues. V was clipped by 5 bases and J by 7 bases, with 8 bases between them. Germline assignment: CDR1 SNHLY and CDR2 FYNNEI. CDR3 in amino acids: CASSQGLGELFF. CDR3 sequence (DNA): TGTGCCAGCAGTCAAGGGCTCGGGGAGCTGTTTTTT.

The chain has TRBV5-1 and TRBJ2-3, with D possibly TRBD1 on 6 matching bases. Germline values: CDR1 SGHRS, CDR2 YFSETQ. V was shortened by 0 bases and J by 1 base, with 12 bases between the two germline ends. This CDR3 is 16 amino acids long. CDR3 protein: CASSLARGLGTDTQYF. The DNA for the CDR3 is TGCGCCAGCAGCTTGGCCAGGGGCTTGGGCACAGATACGCAGTATTTT.

The V and J genes are TRBV12-3 or TRBV12-4 and TRBJ2-1; tentative D call: TRBD2 (5 bases). The CDR3 totals 12 residues. Trimming shortened V by 6 bases and J by 10 bases, and 13 bases separated the two germline ends. The CDR3 is CASRTLGEEQFF. The CDR3 DNA reads as TGTGCCAGCAGAACCCTGGGAGAAGAGCAGTTCTTC.

The chain carries TRBV18 and TRBJ2-1; 8 bases are shared with TRBD2. V shed 2 bases, J shed 6 bases, and the junction held 9 bases outside the gene matches. The V gene's germline CDR1 is KGHSH and CDR2 LQKENI. There are 16 residues in the CDR3. The CDR3 nucleotides are TGTGCCAGCTCACCAGAGCAAAGCGGGAGTCGCAATGAGCAGTTCTTC. Translating gives CASSPEQSGSRNEQFF.

In this sample, this clone turned up once. V and J are TRBV27 and TRBJ2-5; 9 positions match TRBD2. Germline V gene sequence: CDR1 MNHEY, CDR2 SMNVEV (reference sequence). Losses at the gene ends were 3 bases for V and 6 bases for J; bases not matched to a gene: 8. This CDR3 region has 15 residues. The CDR3 spells CASSLHAAGGKTQYF. CDR3 sequence (DNA): TGTGCCAGCAGTTTGCATGCAGCGGGAGGAAAGACCCAGTACTTC.

This chain joins TRBV10-1 and TRBJ2-2; 8 bases map to TRBD1. Germline CDR1 WNHNN, CDR2 SYGVQD (reference sequence). V shed 0 bases and J 1 base; nucleotides not matched to a gene: 1. The CDR3 covers 16 residues. This CDR3 reads CASSESTGENTGELFF. The CDR3 bases are TGCGCCAGCAGTGAGTCGACAGGGGAGAACACCGGGGAGCTGTTTTTT.

The chain uses TRBV6-5 and TRBJ2-7, with D perhaps being TRBD1 or TRBD2 (5 bases each). Germline V gene sequence: CDR1 MNHEY, CDR2 SVGAGI. V was clipped by 2 bases and J by 12 bases, with 17 bases between them. The length of the CDR3 is 13 residues. The CDR3 loop is CASSYASPGQAYF. CDR3 coding DNA: TGTGCCAGCAGTTACGCTAGCCCGGGGCAGGCGTACTTC.

This chain connects TRBV6-5 to TRBJ1-2; D is uncertain. V was trimmed by 2 bases and J by 8 bases, leaving 15 bases between them. Germline assignment: CDR1 MNHEY and CDR2 SVGAGI. This CDR3 comprises 14 residues. The CDR3 is CASSYRHRISGYTF. CDR3 coding DNA: TGTGCCAGCAGTTACCGCCATCGAATATCCGGCTACACCTTC.

V usage is TRBV24-1 and J usage is TRBJ1-2, with D possibly being TRBD1 (5 bases). This CDR3 has 15 amino acids. The V end lost 3 bases, the J end lost 8 bases, and 18 bases lay between the germline ends. Germline V gene sequence: CDR1 KGHDR, CDR2 SFDVKD. CDR3 sequence (DNA): TGTGCCACCAGTGATACCTCCGGGACCAAAGGGGGCTACACCTTC. Translating it yields CATSDTSGTKGGYTF.

The chain combines TRBV28 with TRBJ1-2; 8 bases match TRBD1. The CDR3 length is 12 residues. Per the germline V gene, CDR1 is MDHEN and CDR2 is SYDVKM. V lost 7 bases and J lost 8; bases outside the gene matches: 6. The CDR3 here is CASTLGQGGYTF. The CDR3 nucleotides are TGTGCCAGCACCCTAGGACAGGGCGGCTACACCTTC.

This sequence joins TRBV5-4 and TRBJ1-1; D may be TRBD1 (5 bases). The germline CDR1 and CDR2 sequences are SGHNT and YYREEE (reference sequence). V lost 4 bases and J lost 10, with 23 bases in between. This CDR3 has 15 residues. CDR3 bases: TGTGCCAGCAGCCCGGGAGACGTCAGGGTGTTTGGAGCTTTCTTT. It translates to CASSPGDVRVFGAFF.

This chain joins TRBV15 and TRBJ1-1; D uncertain. V lost 0 bases and J 5 bases, leaving 13 bases between the germline ends. Per the germline V gene, CDR1 is LNHNV and CDR2 is YYDKDF (reference sequence). This CDR3 comprises 15 residues. The DNA for the CDR3 is TGTGCCACCAGCAGAGAAAAGGTTAGAAGAACTGAAGCTTTCTTT. It specifies CATSREKVRRTEAFF.

A few counts support this clone. V and J are TRBV11-2 and TRBJ1-4; no reliable D call. The CDR3 length is 13 residues. Per the germline V gene, CDR1 is SGHAT and CDR2 is FQNNGV. Trimming pared 5 bases from V and 4 bases from J, leaving 8 bases between. DNA for the CDR3: TGTGCCAGCAGCCCCTCGAATAATGAAAAACTGTTTTTT. Amino acid sequence: CASSPSNNEKLFF.

The chain combines TRBV21-1 with TRBJ2-7; the table calls TRBD1, which could not be checked here. TRBV21-1 is listed as a pseudogene. This CDR3 contains 13 residues. The CDR3 DNA reads TGTGCCAGCAGCAAAAAGGGGTCAAACGAGCAGTACGTC. Its protein is CASSKKGSNEQYV.

This sequence joins TRBV11-1 and TRBJ1-1; possibly TRBD1 for D (6 bases). V shed 2 bases and J shed 4 bases, with 8 bases lying between them. Germline V lookup: CDR1 SGHAT, CDR2 FQDESV (reference sequence). This CDR3 has 13 residues. Written as DNA, the CDR3 is TGTGCCAGCAGCTTATTAGGGGGCACTGAAGCTTTCTTT. This gives the protein CASSLLGGTEAFF. Combining the CDR3 with reference TRBV11-1 and TRBJ1-1 gives the whole variable domain EAEVAQSPRYKITEKSQAVAFWCDPISGHATLYWYRQILGQGPELLVQFQDESVVDDSQLPKDRFSAERLKGVDSTLKIQPAELGDSAMYLCASSLLGGTEAFFGQGTRLTVV.

The chain couples TRBV28 to TRBJ2-3, with D perhaps assigned TRBD1 or TRBD2 (6 bases each). This CDR3 region has 13 residues. The V end was cut by 10 bases, the J end by 8 bases, with 19 bases between. Germline values: CDR1 MDHEN, CDR2 SYDVKM. The CDR3: CAIQKGGSGTQYF. CDR3 DNA: TGTGCCATCCAAAAGGGGGGTTCGGGTACGCAGTATTTT.